This T cell receptor (beta chain) was sequenced during a study of PD-1 blockade in mismatch repair-deficient tumors. The method was immunoSEQ multiplex PCR; TCRdb's version includes in-frame clones alone and lacks a portion of them. The sample contains tens of thousands of clones, roughly 81% of which appear only once. All patients were mismatch repair deficient, assessed by either PCR or immunohistochemistry. CDR3 length: 12 amino acids. Germline V lookup: CDR1 SGHRS, CDR2 YFSETQ. V lost 0 bases to trimming and J lost 5 bases, with 4 bases between them. The V call is TRBV5-1, the J call TRBJ2-3; D ambiguous. This receptor was identified in an adult with mismatch repair-deficient cancer. The sample was peripheral blood, taken 2 weeks after starting pembrolizumab. CDR3 sequence reads: CASSLEVDTQYF. CDR3 sequence (DNA): TGCGCCAGCAGCTTGGAAGTAGATACGCAGTATTTT. The full variable domain, in which reference TRBV5-1 and TRBJ2-3 provide the parts outside the CDR3, is KAGVTQTPRYLIKTRGQQVTLSCSPISGHRSVSWYQQTPGQGLQFLFEYFSETQRNKGNFPGRFSGRQFSNSRSEMNVSTLELGDSALYLCASSLEVDTQYFGPGTRLTVL.